This paragraph covers one T cell receptor (beta chain) sequence. Using immunoSEQ multiplex PCR, the repertoire was profiled, and TCRdb retains in-frame clones only, with some absent. The sample consists of 40,000 to 65,000 clones, more than 75% of them appearing once. The entry originates in a study of T cells in localized non-small cell lung cancer. There are 15 residues in the CDR3. Germline-derived CDR1 and CDR2 are MNHEY and SMNVEV (reference sequence). Unmatched junction bases numbered 9, after V lost 5 bases and J lost 3 bases. The specimen comprised PBMCs, sampled before any cancer treatment. This TCR came from a female donor with stage II lung adenocarcinoma. This rearrangement joins TRBV27 to TRBJ2-7, with 8 bases fitting TRBD1. As DNA, the CDR3 is TGTGCCAGCAGTCTCTCGACAGGGGCAGTCTACGAGCAGTACTTC. Translating gives CASSLSTGAVYEQYF.